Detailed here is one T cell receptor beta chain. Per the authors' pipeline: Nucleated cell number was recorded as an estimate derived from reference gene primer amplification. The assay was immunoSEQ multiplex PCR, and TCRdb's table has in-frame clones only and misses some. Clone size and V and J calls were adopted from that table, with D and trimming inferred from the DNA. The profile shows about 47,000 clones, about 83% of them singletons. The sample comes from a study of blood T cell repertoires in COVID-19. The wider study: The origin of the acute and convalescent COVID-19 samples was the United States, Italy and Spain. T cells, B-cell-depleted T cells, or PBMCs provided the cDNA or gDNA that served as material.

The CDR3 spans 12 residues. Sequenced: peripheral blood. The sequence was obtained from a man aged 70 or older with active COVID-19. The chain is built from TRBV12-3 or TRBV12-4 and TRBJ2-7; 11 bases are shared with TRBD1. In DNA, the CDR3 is TGTGCTTCGGGACAGGGGGACTACGAGCAGTACTTC. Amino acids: CASGQGDYEQYF.